Reported below is one T cell receptor beta chain. This specimen belongs to a study of cytotoxic CD8 clonotypes in ibrutinib-treated CLL. Only in-frame clones appear in the TCRdb table, and some are missing; sequencing was by immunoSEQ multiplex PCR. Of about 92,000 clones in the sample, roughly three quarters were seen once. The CDR3 covers 17 residues. CDR1 and CDR2 from the germline V gene are SGHRS and YFSETQ. Trimming removed 4 bases from V and 0 bases from J, with 16 bases in between. The receptor was isolated from a human donor with chronic lymphocytic leukemia. Here the sequenced sample was PBMCs, taken after 24 months of ibrutinib treatment. J is TRBJ2-2 and V is TRBV5-1; D is perhaps TRBD2 (5 bases). The CDR3 nucleotides are TGCGCCAGCAGCCTCCGGGTTGCGGGCGCGAACACCGGGGAGCTGTTTTTT. Translated, it gives CASSLRVAGANTGELFF.